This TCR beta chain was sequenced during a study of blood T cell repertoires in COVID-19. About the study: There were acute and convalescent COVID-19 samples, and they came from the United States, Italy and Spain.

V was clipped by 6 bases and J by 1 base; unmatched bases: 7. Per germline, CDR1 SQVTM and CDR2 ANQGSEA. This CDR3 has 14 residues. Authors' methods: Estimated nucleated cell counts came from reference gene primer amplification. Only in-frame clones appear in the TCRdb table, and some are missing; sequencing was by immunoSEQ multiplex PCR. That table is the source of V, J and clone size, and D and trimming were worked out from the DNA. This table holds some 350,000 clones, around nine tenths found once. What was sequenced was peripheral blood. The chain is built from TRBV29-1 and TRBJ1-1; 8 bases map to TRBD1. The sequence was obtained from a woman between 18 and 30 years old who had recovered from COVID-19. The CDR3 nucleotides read TGCAGCGTCACCACAGGGGGACAGAACACTGAAGCTTTCTTT. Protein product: CSVTTGGQNTEAFF.